The 8 T cell receptor beta chains below were found in one sample sequenced in a study of regulatory T cells in long-lasting Graves disease. CDR3-region Arm-PCR and iRepertoire HTBI primers produced the TCR beta libraries. TCRdb reprocessed the multiplex PCR reads via MiXCR and lists one record per CDR3 protein. The sample lists 420,000 or so distinct CDR3 sequences, about a sixth occurring once. Time point indicated: newly diagnosed GD, antithyroid drugs for less than 3 months. From RNA extracted from PBMCs, the TCR library was made. These same data were also listed under a study on T cells in Graves' hyperthyroidism and ophthalmopathy.

The sample in question was peripheral blood mononuclear cells (PBMCs), obtained at new diagnosis, from a patient treated with antithyroid drugs. These receptors came from a woman aged 18-29 years with Graves disease.

This clonotype was recorded at least ten times. The genes are TRBV6-1 and TRBJ2-1; weak D call: TRBD2 (6 bases). Trimming removed 4 bases at V and 0 bases at J, with 25 bases between. The CDR3 runs to 20 residues. Germline V CDR1 and CDR2: MNHNS, SASEGT. The CDR3 sequence: CASSGFNPVEDGGSYNEQFF. In DNA, the CDR3 is TGTGCCAGCAGTGGGTTTAACCCTGTGGAAGACGGGGGCTCCTACAATGAGCAGTTCTTC.

A note on this clonotype: At one end, the junction sequence differs from germline, possibly due to a read error. This sequence joins TRBV5-1 and TRBJ2-7; 8 nucleotides line up with TRBD2. The germline V gene encodes CDR1 SGHRS and CDR2 YFSETQ. The CDR3 runs to 13 residues. The CDR3 protein is CVSSPGLVYEQYF. The CDR3 nucleotides read TGCGTCAGCAGCCCGGGACTAGTCTACGAGCAGTACTTC.

The table lists this clonotype with many counts. V gene TRBV3-1 combines with J gene TRBJ2-1, with a possible D match to TRBD2 (6 bases). Germline CDR1 reads LGHDT; CDR2 reads YNNKEL (reference sequence). The CDR3 sequence is 15 residues long. V lost 2 bases, J lost 1 base, and 9 bases lay in between. The CDR3 is CASSQSTSSYNEQFF. CDR3 nucleotide sequence: TGTGCCAGCAGCCAATCGACTAGTTCCTACAATGAGCAGTTCTTC.

The rearrangement joins TRBV6-9 to TRBJ2-1; D ambiguous. CDR3 size: 16 residues. V was pared by 3 bases and J by 0 bases, with 12 bases between. From germline, CDR1 is MNHGY and CDR2 SVAAGI. This CDR3 is CASSYNCAASYNEQFF. CDR3 DNA: TGTGCCAGCAGTTACAATTGCGCGGCCTCCTACAATGAGCAGTTCTTC.

The chain carries TRBV28 and TRBJ1-1, with unresolved D. CDR3 length equals 10 residues. The germline gives CDR1 MDHEN, CDR2 SYDVKM. V gave up 8 bases and J gave up 6 bases, with 7 bases separating them. The CDR3 is CASGPAEAFF. The CDR3, as DNA: TGTGCCAGCGGTCCCGCTGAAGCTTTCTTT.

In this sample, this clonotype turned up many times. The chain combines TRBV7-3 with TRBJ2-5; D possibly corresponds to TRBD1 (6 bases). This CDR3 has 16 residues. V lost 5 bases to trimming and J lost 5 bases, with 21 bases between them. CDR1 and CDR2 from the germline V gene are SGHTA and FQGTGA. CDR3 amino acids: CASSPGASSRLETQYF. In nucleotides, the CDR3 is TGTGCCAGCAGCCCAGGGGCCTCCTCTCGGTTGGAGACCCAGTACTTC.

This clonotype was recorded at least ten times. This sequence joins TRBV6-2 or TRBV6-3 and TRBJ2-1; 9 bases match TRBD1. Germline loops: CDR1 MNHEY, CDR2 SVGEGT. The CDR3 consists of 15 residues. The V segment lost 8 bases and the J segment 2 bases; nucleotides outside the gene matches: 7. This CDR3 reads CASVPGDRAYNEQFF. In DNA, the CDR3 is TGTGCCAGCGTCCCAGGGGACAGGGCCTACAATGAGCAGTTCTTC.

This clonotype was detected many times. J is TRBJ2-7 and V is TRBV7-3; perhaps TRBD2 as D (5 bases). The CDR3 contains 14 residues. Trimming pared 10 bases from V and 6 bases from J, leaving 22 bases between. Germline assignment: CDR1 SGHTA and CDR2 FQGTGA. CDR3 DNA sequence: TGTGCCAACATGAAGGTGACTACTGGTGGCGAGCAGTACTTC. This gives the protein CANMKVTTGGEQYF.